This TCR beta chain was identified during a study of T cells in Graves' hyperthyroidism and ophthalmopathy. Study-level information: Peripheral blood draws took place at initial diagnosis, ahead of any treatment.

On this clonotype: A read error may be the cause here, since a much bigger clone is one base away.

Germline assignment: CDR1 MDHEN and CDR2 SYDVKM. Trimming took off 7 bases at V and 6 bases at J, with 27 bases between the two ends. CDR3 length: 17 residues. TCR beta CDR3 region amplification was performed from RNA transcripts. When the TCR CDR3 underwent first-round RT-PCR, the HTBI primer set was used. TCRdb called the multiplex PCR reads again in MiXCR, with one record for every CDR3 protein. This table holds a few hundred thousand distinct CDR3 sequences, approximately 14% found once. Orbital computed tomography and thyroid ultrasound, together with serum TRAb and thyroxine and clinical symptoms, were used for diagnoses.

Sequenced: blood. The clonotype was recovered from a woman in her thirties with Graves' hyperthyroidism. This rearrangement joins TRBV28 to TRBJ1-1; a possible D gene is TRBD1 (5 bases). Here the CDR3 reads CASNLRLGDGGSSEAFF. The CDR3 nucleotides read TGTGCCAGCAATCTGAGGTTAGGGGATGGGGGGAGTTCTGAAGCTTTCTTT.